Here is one T cell receptor (beta chain) with its context. This clonotype was observed at least ten times. The antigen it recognizes is unknown. No much larger clonotype is one base removed from it; base qualities were not supplied. Sequenced on an Illumina HiSeq 2500. TCR beta libraries were prepared by quantitative 5'-RACE with molecular barcodes. Per the source publication's procedure: To identify disease-linked TCR variants, a new computational method was used, one built on a probabilistic model of VDJ rearrangement. TCRdb reran the public reads through fastp at Q25 and MiXCR, keeping productive beta chains. Rows with one shared CDR3 protein collapse into an entry with the most common genes and DNA. For this entry, the V and J calls and clone size follow TCRdb and not the study's own pipeline. Counted in this sample were approximately 240,000 distinct CDR3 sequences; more than 20% of them appeared once. The ten largest clones add up to around 0.58% of the sample.

This sample is part of a study of CD8 T cells in ankylosing spondylitis (dated by TCRdb to about 2017). Describing the broader study: T cell receptor beta repertoires were profiled in healthy donors and ankylosing spondylitis patients so that disease-linked TCR variants could be found. The whole study cohort included 90 to 120 healthy donors and over 20 ankylosing spondylitis patients. Peripheral blood was sampled, and synovial fluid was also collected from ankylosing spondylitis patients.

The research as a whole found: Blood from ankylosing spondylitis patients appeared to be characterized by a TCR beta motif made up of seven or eight highly homologous amino acid variants. Significant enrichment of the disease-linked clones was reported in matched synovial fluid samples from ankylosing spondylitis patients. Some motif variants had previously been reported in the synovial fluid and blood of reactive arthritis patients, which suggests shared mechanisms of disease initiation. A CD8+ phenotype was shown by the disease-linked clones, which were found at relatively low frequencies in peripheral blood.

V is pared back by 4 bases and J by 7 bases, with 10 bases lying between the germline termini. CDR1 and CDR2, per the germline V gene, are SQVTM and ANQGSEA. Taken from cysteine to phenylalanine, the CDR3 has 12 residues. The kept DNA is CDR3 alone, 36 bases in frame from the first base. The V gene is TRBV29-1 and the J gene is TRBJ2-2; no D gene is confidently identified. The sequence came from a male donor with ankylosing spondylitis or in good health (not recorded which). Sequencing used blood, either unsorted or a sorted T cell fraction (not recorded which). The nucleotides read TGCAGCGTTGGGGTCAGACTCGGGGAGCTGTTTTTT. The resulting protein is CSVGVRLGELFF.